A selection of T cell receptor beta chains follows, all from one sample in a study of Ad26.COV2.S vaccination and SARS-CoV-2 variants. Profiling relied on immunoSEQ multiplex PCR, and the TCRdb table lists in-frame clones only, not all of them. The table lists 350,000 to 550,000 clones, roughly nine tenths of them singletons. Here the sequenced sample was peripheral blood, taken in a trial of Ad26.COV2.S vaccine versus placebo. The receptors shown here come from a person between 18 and 65 years old who received the Ad26.COV2.S COVID-19 vaccine or a placebo. Each CDR3 is given with its conserved first and last residue.

14,TRBV6-5,CASRKSNLQETQYF
12,TRBV19,CASSGRRLEAFF
13,TRBV6-6,CASETEIGGELFF
15,TRBV7-2,CASSLVGGGSYEQYF
15,TRBV18,CASSKRTSGRYEQFF
15,TRBV27,CASSLGTPTNEKLFF
15,TRBV9,CASSVAGLGVDTQYF
15,TRBV25-1,CASSVGSYTQETQYF
16,TRBV4-1,CASSQEETLSYNEQFF
12,TRBV10-2,CASSAEDSPLHF
15,TRBV7-8,CASSLRDREPGELFF
12,TRBV6-5,CASSYSGTGYTF
15,TRBV4-3,CASSQGTWGDTEAFF
14,TRBV7-2,CASTSGQGNQPQHF
16,TRBV27,CASSPGPGRPQETQYF
16,TRBV7-8,CASSRGGARSDTEAFF
15,TRBV6-2/TRBV6-3,CASSRDRVFTGELFF
14,TRBV6-5,CASSSGGFGNTIYF
13,TRBV5-6,CASSWTGVTEAFF
12,TRBV11-3,CASSLFPYIQYF
13,TRBV21-1,CASSKGVNTEAFF
15,TRBV19,CASSIRGRAGNTIYF
14,TRBV7-9,CASSSGTGNEKLFF
13,TRBV29-1,CSVEDGSDRAQHF
14,TRBV19,CASRVEHSDSPLHF
17,TRBV4-3,CASSPRYGPSNTGELFF
13,TRBV11-2,CASSLTTNTEAFF
16,TRBV18,CASSPLGPGATGELFF
18,TRBV3-1/TRBV3-2,CASSQEGSGGEFPLEQYF
14,TRBV25-1,CASSSVDANYGYTF
15,TRBV30,CAWSVSGGGGTEQYF
16,TRBV5-4,CASSQERAGTGYGYTF
15,TRBV6-5,CASSYLGESTDTQYF
13,TRBV20-1,CSASGTNNSPLHF
15,TRBV2,CASRGDRGGNYGYTF
13,TRBV27,CASSLFRGTEAFF
15,TRBV3-1/TRBV3-2,CASSPWAATNEKLFF
15,TRBV18,CASSRLRGHTGELFF
14,TRBV19,CASSPQMTGMGYTF
15,TRBV7-2,CASSLWGLNTGELFF
12,TRBV11-1,CASSYYGGTQYF
18,TRBV9,CASSVGISVYRGQETQYF
13,TRBV6-5,CASTRISGETQYF
15,TRBV3-1/TRBV3-2,CASSPRASGNTEAFF
14,TRBV9,CASSVAGTGNGYTF
10,TRBV20-1,CSASELEQYF
17,TRBV3-1/TRBV3-2,CASSQDKDSGYTDTQYF
14,TRBV5-1,CASRPGGPGETQYF
17,TRBV5-4,CASSEALGRPSTDTQYF
16,TRBV29-1,CSASMGPRSSYNEQFF
11,TRBV28,CASSFRDGYTF
14,TRBV6-4,CASRSGTGSNGYTF
16,TRBV5-6,CASSRGVGTVNSPLHF
17,TRBV3-1/TRBV3-2,CASSQSGDFHSGNTIYF